Each of the 10 T cell receptor beta chains below was sequenced from the same sample in a study of radiation and T cells in renal cell carcinoma. Noted time point: blood 4 weeks post-SBRT, at nephrectomy. Described treatment: 15 Gy SBRT to primary tumor, nephrectomy 4 weeks later. Produced via immunoSEQ multiplex PCR; TCRdb's table is partial and in-frame only. Of 40,000 to 45,000 clones in the sample, roughly four fifths were seen once. The material was blood, obtained from a patient whose treatment included radiotherapy and nephrectomy. The receptor source for this set is an older woman with renal cell carcinoma.

This chain uses TRBV21-1 with TRBJ2-4; TRBD2, the table's D call, was not compared with the DNA. TRBV21-1 is annotated as a pseudogene. CDR3 length equals 15 residues. The CDR3 coding sequence is TGTGCCAGCAGCAAAGGGACCAGAGCCGGGATCATTCAGTACTTC. Translated: CASSKGTRAGIIQYF.

The CDR3 nucleotides are TGTGCCAGCAGCTTACAGGGGGGTAACTATGGCTACACCTTC. Protein product: CASSLQGGNYGYTF. This chain joins TRBV7-3 and TRBJ1-2, with 7 bases aligning to TRBD1. The CDR3 length is 14 residues. Looked up from germline, CDR1 is SGHTA and CDR2 is FQGTGA. Trimming cost V 2 bases and J 1 base; bases outside gene matches: 1.

The J gene is TRBJ2-1, the V gene TRBV14; tentatively, D is TRBD2 (5 bases). The CDR3 totals 19 residues. Germline V gene sequence: CDR1 SGHDN, CDR2 FVKESK. The V end was cut by 1 base, the J end by 0 bases, with 19 bases between. The CDR3: CASSQGGKIDPSSYNEQFF. As DNA, the CDR3 is TGTGCCAGCAGCCAAGGAGGGAAAATTGACCCCAGCTCCTACAATGAGCAGTTCTTC. The complete variable domain, with remaining parts taken from reference TRBV14 and TRBJ2-1, reads EAGVTQFPSHSVIEKGQTVTLRCDPISGHDNLYWYRRVMGKEIKFLLHFVKESKQDESGMPNNRFLAERTGGTYSTLKVQPAELEDSGVYFCASSQGGKIDPSSYNEQFFGPGTRLTVL.

This chain links TRBV4-3 with TRBJ1-4; the D is unclear. The CDR3 covers 17 residues. CDR1 and CDR2 from the germline V gene are LGHNA and YSLEER. Trimming removed 0 bases from V and 0 bases from J, with 11 bases in between. The CDR3 DNA is TGCGCCAGCAGCCAAGATTCGAAGGCCTCAACTAATGAAAAACTGTTTTTT. As protein: CASSQDSKASTNEKLFF.

The chain carries TRBV2 and TRBJ2-1, with D tentatively TRBD1 (5 bases). Per germline, CDR1 SNHLY and CDR2 FYNNEI. The CDR3 has 14 amino acids. The V and J ends lost 7 bases and 1 base respectively, with 11 bases between them. As DNA, the CDR3 is TGTGCCAGCAAACCGACAGTTTCCTACAATGAGCAGTTCTTC. Translating it yields CASKPTVSYNEQFF.

The chain joins TRBV5-1 to TRBJ1-4, with 7 bases lining up with TRBD1. V lost 2 bases to trimming and J lost 6 bases; unmatched junction nucleotides: 10. CDR1 is SGHRS, CDR2 YFSETQ, per germline. The CDR3 is 16 amino acids. The CDR3 coding sequence is TGCGCCAGCAGCTTCGGACAGGCTTCAGGATATGAAAAACTGTTTTTT. Its protein is CASSFGQASGYEKLFF.

This clone appeared a single time. This rearrangement joins TRBV6-4 to TRBJ1-2; no firm D call. This CDR3 spans 14 amino acids. Germline V CDR1 and CDR2: MRHNA, SNTAGT. Trimming pared 0 bases from V and 8 bases from J, leaving 13 bases between. The CDR3 coding sequence is TGTGCCAGCAGTGACTCTCCCGGGTACGGAGGCTACACCTTC. Protein sequence: CASSDSPGYGGYTF.

The rearrangement uses TRBV19 and TRBJ1-1, with TRBD1 matching over 10 bases. V gave up 3 bases and J gave up 4 bases; unmatched junction bases: 5. CDR3 length: 15 amino acids. In germline, CDR1 is LNHDA, CDR2 SQIVND (reference sequence). The CDR3 protein is CASSIPRTGGTEAFF. The CDR3 region has the DNA TGTGCCAGTAGTATCCCCAGGACAGGGGGCACTGAAGCTTTCTTT.

This clone was seen many times. The rearrangement joins TRBV2 to TRBJ2-7; no definite D call. This CDR3 region has 15 residues. The V gene lost 4 bases and the J gene lost 4 bases, with 17 bases spanning the gap. Germline loops: CDR1 SNHLY, CDR2 FYNNEI. The CDR3 nucleotides are TGTGCCAGCAGTGGGGAAGGTTCACCTCCATACGAGCAGTACTTC. Translation: CASSGEGSPPYEQYF.

The chain carries TRBV7-2 and TRBJ2-5; no reliable D call. There are 15 residues in the CDR3. Germline CDR1 SGHTA, CDR2 FQGNSA. Deletions cut 1 base from V and 2 bases from J, with 11 bases between. The CDR3 protein is CASSLDLGLQETQYF. In DNA, the CDR3 is TGTGCCAGCAGCTTAGACCTCGGTTTACAAGAGACCCAGTACTTC.